This T cell receptor (beta chain) came from a study of cytomegalovirus exposure and HLA in healthy donors. PCR was performed using 60 Vbeta and 13 Jbeta primers. Repertoires were generated with immunoSEQ multiplex PCR, while TCRdb's copy carries only in-frame clones and drops some. The data hold about 130,000 clones, with about 80% observed a single time. CDR3 length: 15 amino acids. Germline CDR1 and CDR2: SEHNR and FQNEAQ (reference sequence). The junction had 7 bases not matched to a gene; V was cut back by 7 bases and J by 1 base. The TCR sequence derives from a woman in her forties or fifties in good health and CMV-seronegative. This rearrangement joins TRBV7-9 to TRBJ2-7; 10 nucleotides match TRBD2. Input material: PBMCs. The DNA of the CDR3 is TGTGCCAGCAACCACGGGACTAGCGAGTCCTACGAGCAGTACTTC. Residues: CASNHGTSESYEQYF.